This T cell receptor (beta chain) derives from a study of blood T cell repertoires in COVID-19. Study at large: Specimens from acute and convalescent COVID-19 originated in the United States, Italy and Spain.

Clones were sequenced by immunoSEQ multiplex PCR, and TCRdb holds only the in-frame ones, with some missing. The sample has about 90,000 clones, 75% to 90% seen once. Looked up from germline, CDR1 is PRHDT and CDR2 is FYEKMQ (reference sequence). The CDR3 runs to 16 residues. With V trimmed by 5 bases and J by 9 bases, 13 bases remained unmatched. The chain is built from TRBV13 and TRBJ2-1, with TRBD1 identical over 10 bases. Sequenced material: peripheral blood. The clonotype comes from an elderly man with acute or convalescent COVID-19. This CDR3 reads CASSRPPETGGGEQFF. The CDR3 nucleotides are TGTGCCAGCAGCCGACCACCCGAGACAGGGGGCGGTGAGCAGTTCTTC.